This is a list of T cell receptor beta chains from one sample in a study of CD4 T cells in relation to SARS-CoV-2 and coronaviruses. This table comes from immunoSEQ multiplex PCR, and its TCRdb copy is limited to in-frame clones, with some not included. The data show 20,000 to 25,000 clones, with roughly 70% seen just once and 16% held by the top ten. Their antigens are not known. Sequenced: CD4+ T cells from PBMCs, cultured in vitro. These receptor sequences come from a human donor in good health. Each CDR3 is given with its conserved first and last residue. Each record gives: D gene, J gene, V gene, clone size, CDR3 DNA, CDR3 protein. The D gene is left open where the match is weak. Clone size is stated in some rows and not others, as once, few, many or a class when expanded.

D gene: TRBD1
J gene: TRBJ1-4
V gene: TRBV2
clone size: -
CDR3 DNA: TGTGCCAGCAGTGAAAGGGAGGGACAGGGGCGAAAACTGTTTTTT
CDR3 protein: CASSEREGQGRKLFF

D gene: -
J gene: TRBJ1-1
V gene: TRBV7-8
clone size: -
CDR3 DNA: TGTGCCAGCAGCTTAGATGGACGGACAAACACTGAAGCTTTCTTT
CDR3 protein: CASSLDGRTNTEAFF

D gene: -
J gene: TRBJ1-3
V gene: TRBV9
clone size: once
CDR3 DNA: TGTGCCAGCAGCGTAGCTGATGGAGGGCGGGGAGGAAACACCATATATTTT
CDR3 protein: CASSVADGGRGGNTIYF

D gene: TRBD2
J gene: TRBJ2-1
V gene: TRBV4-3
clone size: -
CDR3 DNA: TGCGCCAGCAGCCTAAGACTAGCGGCTAACAATGAGCAGTTCTTC
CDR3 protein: CASSLRLAANNEQFF

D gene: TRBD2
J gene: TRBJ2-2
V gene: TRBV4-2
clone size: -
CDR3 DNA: TGTGCCAGCAGCCAAGTACAAGCGGGAGGAACCGGGGAGCTGTTTTTT
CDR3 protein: CASSQVQAGGTGELFF

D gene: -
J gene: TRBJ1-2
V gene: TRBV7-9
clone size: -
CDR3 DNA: TGTGCCAGCAGTCCACGAGGGCCCCGGGAACGCTACACCTTC
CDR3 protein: CASSPRGPRERYTF

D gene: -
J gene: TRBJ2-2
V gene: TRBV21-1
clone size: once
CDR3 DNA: TGTGCCCGGCGGGCCGGGGAGCTGTTTTTT
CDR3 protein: CARRAGELFF

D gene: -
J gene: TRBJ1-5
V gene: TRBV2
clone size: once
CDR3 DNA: TGTGCCAGCAGTGACGCGGGTAAGCCCCAGCATTTT
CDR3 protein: CASSDAGKPQHF

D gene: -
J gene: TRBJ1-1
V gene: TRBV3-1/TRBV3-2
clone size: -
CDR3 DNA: TGTGCCAGCAGCCAAGAGAGTACAGCCATGAACACTGAAGCTTTCTTT
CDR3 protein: CASSQESTAMNTEAFF

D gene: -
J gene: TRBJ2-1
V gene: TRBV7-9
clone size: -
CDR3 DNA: TGTGCCAGCAGCTTCCGCCTAGTCGATGAGCAGTTCTTC
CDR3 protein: CASSFRLVDEQFF

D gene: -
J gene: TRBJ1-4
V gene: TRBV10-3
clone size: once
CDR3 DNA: TGTGCCATCGGCGACCTTGGAACTGAAAAACTGTTTTTT
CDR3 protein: CAIGDLGTEKLFF

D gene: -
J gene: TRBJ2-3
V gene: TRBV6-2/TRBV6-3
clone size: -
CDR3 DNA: TGTGCCAGCAGTTACGGGGCTAGCGTTGCCACAGATACGCAGTATTTT
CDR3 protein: CASSYGASVATDTQYF

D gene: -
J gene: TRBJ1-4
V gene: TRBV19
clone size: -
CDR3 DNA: TGTGCCAGTAGCACCACGTCTGCAGGGGTTACCAAACTGTTTTTT
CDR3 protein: CASSTTSAGVTKLFF

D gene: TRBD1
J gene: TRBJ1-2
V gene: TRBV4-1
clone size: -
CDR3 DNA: TGCGCCAGCAGCCGAGGGACAGGGGTTAACTATGGCTACACCTTC
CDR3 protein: CASSRGTGVNYGYTF